One sample yielded the 25 T cell receptor beta chains listed below, sequenced in a study of T cells in Graves' hyperthyroidism and ophthalmopathy. Amplified regions were TCR beta CDR3 sequences from RNA transcripts. HTBI primers were the set used in a first-round RT-PCR of the TCR CDR3. In TCRdb, the multiplex PCR reads were re-called with MiXCR into one record per CDR3 protein. The table lists under 350,000 distinct CDR3 sequences, more than 15% of them singletons. Sequencing input: blood. All receptors derive from a woman aged 55-69 years with Graves' ophthalmopathy.

This clonotype was found many times. V gene TRBV12-3 or TRBV12-4 combines with J gene TRBJ1-1; 9 positions agree with TRBD1. This CDR3 is 12 amino acids long. With 10 bases clipped from V and 6 bases from J, the junction kept 6 bases outside the gene matches. As DNA, the CDR3 is TGTGCCACTACAGGGGGCTCGGCTGAAGCTTTCTTT. This codes for CATTGGSAEAFF.

This clonotype was recorded many times. The chain has TRBV5-1 and TRBJ2-3; D gene unclear. Trimming stripped 5 bases from V and 2 bases from J, with 9 bases between. CDR1 and CDR2 (germline): SGHRS, YFSETQ. The CDR3 covers 13 residues. The CDR3 region has the DNA TGCGCCAGCAGTTCAGTGCCCACAGATACGCAGTATTTT. Translated: CASSSVPTDTQYF.

The V and J genes are TRBV7-8 and TRBJ2-2; D ambiguous. This CDR3 region has 16 residues. The V gene lost 2 bases and the J gene lost 7 bases, with 17 bases spanning the gap. Germline loops: CDR1 SGHVS, CDR2 FQNEAQ. CDR3 residues: CASSLLISPTDGELFF. DNA of the CDR3: TGTGCCAGCAGCTTACTCATCTCCCCCACCGACGGGGAGCTGTTTTTT.

In its sample, this clonotype was seen many times. The CDR3 DNA follows: TGTGCCAGCAGTCCGACTAGCGGGAGGCCCTACGAGCAGTACTTC. It specifies CASSPTSGRPYEQYF. The chain recombines TRBV6-2 or TRBV6-3 with TRBJ2-7; TRBD2 aligns across 13 bases. The CDR3 length is 15 residues. Germline trimming cut 5 bases from V and 2 bases from J; bases unmatched to any gene: 3. Germline values: CDR1 MNHEY, CDR2 SVGEGT.

This clonotype was observed many times. The V call is TRBV10-1, the J call TRBJ1-2, with D hard to call. Germline CDR1 WNHNN, CDR2 SYGVQD (reference sequence). The V gene lost 0 bases and the J gene lost 4 bases, with 6 bases spanning the gap. This CDR3 region has 13 residues. CDR3 in amino acids: CASSESGAYGYTF. In DNA, the CDR3 is TGCGCCAGCAGTGAGTCGGGTGCCTATGGCTACACCTTC.

This clonotype was seen only a few times. The chain recombines TRBV6-1 with TRBJ1-5; D remains unclear. V lost 6 bases to trimming and J lost 5 bases, with 17 bases between them. Germline V gene data show CDR1 as MNHNS and CDR2 as SASEGT. This CDR3 has 15 residues. The CDR3 DNA reads TGTGCCAGCAGGAAGTCTACCTACGTTTATCAGCCCCAGCATTTT. Translating gives CASRKSTYVYQPQHF.

Ten or more counts support this clonotype. V is TRBV7-9 and J is TRBJ2-1, with a weak D call TRBD1 (5 bases). The germline CDR1 and CDR2 sequences are SEHNR and FQNEAQ (reference sequence). This CDR3 is 15 amino acids long. Trimming cost V 4 bases and J 7 bases, with 17 bases left between them. CDR3 sequence (DNA): TGTGCCAGCAGCTGGCTCCAGGGAACACGGAATGAGCAGTTCTTC. Its protein product is CASSWLQGTRNEQFF.

About this clonotype itself: A read error is possible here, since a much larger clone lies one base away. The chain combines TRBV5-1 with TRBJ1-1, with 8 bases identical to TRBD1. V dropped 6 bases and J dropped 0; count of bases not matched to a gene: 10. CDR3 length: 16 residues. The V gene's germline CDR1 is SGHRS and CDR2 YFSETQ. CDR3 DNA: TGCGCCAGCAACCCCGGGACAGGAGGTTTGAACACTGAAGCTTTCTTT. It encodes CASNPGTGGLNTEAFF.

This clonotype was recorded many times. The chain combines TRBV10-3 with TRBJ2-1; no clear D gene. Between the trimmed V and J ends, which lost 3 bases and 10 bases, there was a span of 19 bases. The CDR3 has 15 residues. Germline V gene lookup returns CDR1 ENHRY and CDR2 SYGVKD. The CDR3 region has the DNA TGTGCCATCAGTGATGGGGTTGTGACAATTGGGGAGCAGTTCTTC. Amino acid sequence: CAISDGVVTIGEQFF.

This clonotype was seen repeatedly, ten times or more. The chain uses TRBV28 and TRBJ2-7; 7 bases match TRBD2. J was trimmed by 5 bases and V by 7 bases; bases with no gene match: 8. The CDR3 runs to 13 residues. Looked up from germline, CDR1 is MDHEN and CDR2 is SYDVKM. The DNA for the CDR3 is TGTGCCAGCATCCGCGGGGGTGGCGACGAGCAGTACTTC. It translates to CASIRGGGDEQYF.

This clonotype was counted at least ten times. The chain links TRBV2 to TRBJ1-1; no clear D gene. The CDR3 runs 14 residues. Trimming pared 0 bases from V and 11 bases from J, leaving 16 bases between. Germline-derived CDR1 and CDR2 are SNHLY and FYNNEI. CDR3 DNA: TGTGCCAGCAGTGAAGCGCGGGTTTTCACCGCGGCTTTCTTT. This codes for CASSEARVFTAAFF. Filled out from reference TRBV2 and TRBJ1-1, the complete variable domain reads EPEVTQTPSHQVTQMGQEVILRCVPISNHLYFYWYRQILGQKVEFLVSFYNNEISEKSEIFDDQFSVERPDGSNFTLKIRSTKLEDSAMYFCASSEARVFTAAFFGQGTRLTVV.

Concerning this clonotype: A much larger clonotype is one base distant, so this may be a read error. This chain connects TRBV7-9 to TRBJ2-7, with D unresolved. CDR1 and CDR2 (germline): SEHNR, FQNEAQ (reference sequence). The CDR3 consists of 16 residues. The ends were cut back, 4 bases at V and 1 base at J, with 17 bases in the middle. The CDR3 region is CASSSFESLESYEQYF. The CDR3 DNA sequence: TGTGCCAGCAGCTCCTTTGAAAGCTTAGAATCCTACGAGCAGTACTTC.

The rearrangement links TRBV28 to TRBJ2-3, with 7 bases matching TRBD2. Trimming removed 7 bases from V and 0 bases from J; junction bases left unmatched: 7. The CDR3 is made up of 15 amino acids. Germline V gene lookup returns CDR1 MDHEN and CDR2 SYDVKM. For the CDR3, the DNA is TGTGCCAGCACCCTTACTAGCGCTAGCACAGATACGCAGTATTTT. Protein sequence: CASTLTSASTDTQYF.

On this clonotype: A much larger clone is a single base away; this may be a read error. The rearrangement joins TRBV6-2 or TRBV6-3 to TRBJ2-1, with a weak D call TRBD2 (5 bases). Looked up from germline, CDR1 is MNHEY and CDR2 is SVGEGT. The CDR3 consists of 15 residues. Trimming pared 2 bases from V and 8 bases from J, leaving 16 bases between. CDR3 sequence reads: CASSYGRRRSHEQFF. CDR3 nucleotides: TGTGCCAGCAGTTACGGCAGGAGGCGATCGCATGAGCAGTTCTTC.

The chain has TRBV9 and TRBJ2-2, with 10 bases that match TRBD2. This CDR3 has 17 residues. Unmatched junction bases numbered 7, after V lost 0 bases and J lost 5 bases. From germline, CDR1 is SGDLS and CDR2 YYNGEE. The CDR3 sequence is CASSVEGSGRGTGELFF. In nucleotides, the CDR3 is TGTGCCAGCAGCGTAGAGGGAAGCGGGAGGGGGACCGGGGAGCTGTTTTTT. Combining the CDR3 with reference TRBV9 and TRBJ2-2 gives the whole variable domain DSGVTQTPKHLITATGQRVTLRCSPRSGDLSVYWYQQSLDQGLQFLIQYYNGEERAKGNILERFSAQQFPDLHSELNLSSLELGDSALYFCASSVEGSGRGTGELFFGEGSRLTVL.

This clonotype has only a few counts. At one end, the junction sequence differs from germline, possibly due to a read error. The V gene is TRBV10-3, the J gene TRBJ1-2; the match to TRBD1 covers 7 bases. Germline V gene sequence: CDR1 ENHRY, CDR2 SYGVKD. The CDR3 runs to 13 residues. The CDR3 region has the DNA TGTGCCAGCAGTAATACAGGGGATCGCGGCTACACCTTC. Translating it yields CASSNTGDRGYTF.

This rearrangement joins TRBV7-6 to TRBJ2-7; no firm D call. V was trimmed by 1 base and J by 0 bases, leaving 19 bases between them. CDR1 SGHVS and CDR2 FNYEAQ come from the germline V gene. The CDR3 runs to 18 residues. DNA of the CDR3: TGTGCCAGCAGCTTAGGGGGTTCGAGGTCAGACCCCTCCTACGAGCAGTACTTC. This encodes CASSLGGSRSDPSYEQYF.

The V and J genes are TRBV5-5 and TRBJ1-2; D unresolved. V was pared by 1 base and J by 10 bases, with 17 bases between. The germline V gene has CDR1 SGHKS and CDR2 YYEKEE (reference sequence). There are 14 residues in the CDR3. Here the CDR3 reads CASSLPLAKRHYTF. CDR3 nucleotides: TGTGCCAGCAGCTTGCCTCTTGCAAAGCGCCACTACACCTTC.

This clonotype was seen at least ten times. V usage is TRBV28 and J usage is TRBJ2-7; 12 positions match TRBD2. The germline V gene encodes CDR1 MDHEN and CDR2 SYDVKM. V gave up 5 bases and J gave up 0 bases; unmatched junction bases: 5. The CDR3 runs 16 residues. The CDR3 DNA sequence: TGTGCCAGCAGTCCAACGACTAGCGGGAGCTCCTACGAGCAGTACTTC. Amino acid sequence: CASSPTTSGSSYEQYF. The full variable domain, with the rest looked up from reference TRBV28 and TRBJ2-7, is DVKVTQSSRYLVKRTGEKVFLECVQDMDHENMFWYRQDPGLGLRLIYFSYDVKMKEKGDIPEGYSVSREKKERFSLILESASTNQTSMYLCASSPTTSGSSYEQYFGPGTRLTVT.

The chain uses TRBV15 and TRBJ2-7; unclear D gene. V was cut by 2 bases and J by 0 bases, with 14 bases left in between. Germline CDR1 is LNHNV and CDR2 is YYDKDF (reference sequence). This CDR3 contains 16 residues. In nucleotides, the CDR3 is TGTGCCACCAGCAGATCAGGATCAGCGAGCTCCTACGAGCAGTACTTC. Its translation is CATSRSGSASSYEQYF. Complete variable domain (other parts from reference TRBV15 and TRBJ2-7): DAMVIQNPRYQVTQFGKPVTLSCSQTLNHNVMYWYQQKSSQAPKLLFHYYDKDFNNEADTPDNFQSRRPNTSFCFLDIRSPGLGDTAMYLCATSRSGSASSYEQYFGPGTRLTVT.

In this sample, this clonotype turned up many times. The chain uses TRBV2 and TRBJ1-4, with 7 bases that match TRBD1. CDR1 and CDR2 from the germline V gene are SNHLY and FYNNEI. J gave up 2 bases and V 5 bases, and 2 bases lay outside the gene matches. The CDR3 runs 14 residues. The CDR3 DNA is TGTGCCAGCAGTCGACAGGGCACTAATGAAAAACTGTTTTTT. Amino acids: CASSRQGTNEKLFF.

This clonotype showed up just a few times. V gene TRBV3-1 combines with J gene TRBJ1-4, with no clear D. Germline CDR1 LGHDT, CDR2 YNNKEL (reference sequence). V shed 1 base and J shed 0 bases, with 6 bases lying between them. The CDR3 covers 15 residues. The DNA of the CDR3 is TGTGCCAGCAGCCAAGGGGCAGCAACTAATGAAAAACTGTTTTTT. This encodes CASSQGAATNEKLFF.

Many counts were recorded for this clonotype. The chain combines TRBV5-1 with TRBJ2-2, with D unresolved. Trimming removed 0 bases from V and 0 bases from J, with 6 bases in between. The CDR3 contains 15 residues. CDR1 and CDR2 from the germline V gene are SGHRS and YFSETQ. The CDR3 is CASSLGATNTGELFF. As DNA, the CDR3 is TGCGCCAGCAGCTTGGGCGCAACGAACACCGGGGAGCTGTTTTTT.

The J gene is TRBJ1-1, the V gene TRBV6-2 or TRBV6-3; D is uncertain. Germline CDR1 MNHEY, CDR2 SVGEGT. The CDR3 has 12 amino acids. V gave up 6 bases and J gave up 8 bases, with 13 bases separating them. CDR3 protein: CASSPGFGEAFF. CDR3 nucleotide sequence: TGTGCCAGCAGCCCGGGGTTTGGGGAAGCTTTCTTT.

A word on this clonotype: A much larger clone is a single base away; this may be a read error. This chain joins TRBV28 and TRBJ1-5; tentatively, D is TRBD1 (5 bases). This CDR3 spans 14 amino acids. The V end lost 6 bases, the J end lost 2 bases, and 11 bases lay between the germline ends. The germline V gene encodes CDR1 MDHEN and CDR2 SYDVKM. CDR3 bases: TGTGCCAGCAGCCGAGGGGATGGCAATCAGCCCCAGCATTTT. It is translated as CASSRGDGNQPQHF.